The 10 T cell receptor beta chains below were found in one sample sequenced in a study of cytomegalovirus exposure and HLA in healthy donors. The study ran its PCR with 60 Vbeta and 13 Jbeta primers. Clones were sequenced by immunoSEQ multiplex PCR, and TCRdb holds only the in-frame ones, with some missing. The data show more than 200,000 clones, about 80% seen once. The sequenced sample consisted of PBMCs. These receptors were collected from a man aged 18 to 29 in good health and CMV-seronegative.

V usage is TRBV4-1 and J usage is TRBJ2-1; 10 bases map to TRBD2. CDR1 is MGHRA, CDR2 YSYEKL, per germline. This CDR3 has 15 amino acids. V gave up 0 bases and J gave up 8 bases; unmatched junction bases: 4. The CDR3 region is CASSQDSGRADEQFF. Written as DNA, the CDR3 is TGCGCCAGCAGCCAAGACAGCGGGAGGGCCGATGAGCAGTTCTTC.

This clone has only a few counts. The J gene is TRBJ2-2, the V gene TRBV9, with D perhaps matching TRBD1 (6 bases). V dropped 3 bases and J dropped 5 bases, with 14 bases sitting between them. Germline V gene data show CDR1 as SGDLS and CDR2 as YYNGEE. The CDR3 is made up of 15 amino acids. The CDR3 region has the DNA TGTGCCAGCAGCGGGGGGCAGGGACGGACCGGGGAGCTGTTTTTT. It translates to CASSGGQGRTGELFF.

The chain joins TRBV18 to TRBJ2-5; 9 nucleotides line up with TRBD2. CDR1 is KGHSH and CDR2 is LQKENI in the germline V gene. With V trimmed by 6 bases and J by 5 bases, 7 bases remained unmatched. There are 14 residues in the CDR3. The CDR3 is CASSLSGSGETQYF. The CDR3 DNA is TGTGCCAGCTCCCTTAGCGGGAGTGGCGAGACCCAGTACTTC.

This chain connects TRBV5-1 to TRBJ2-2; D is ambiguous. Trimming stripped 2 bases from V and 0 bases from J, with 8 bases between. This CDR3 region has 15 residues. Germline CDR1 reads SGHRS; CDR2 reads YFSETQ. CDR3 in DNA: TGCGCCAGCAGCTTACGTACTGCGAACACCGGGGAGCTGTTTTTT. Protein product: CASSLRTANTGELFF. Full variable domain (rest looked up from reference TRBV5-1 and TRBJ2-2): KAGVTQTPRYLIKTRGQQVTLSCSPISGHRSVSWYQQTPGQGLQFLFEYFSETQRNKGNFPGRFSGRQFSNSRSEMNVSTLELGDSALYLCASSLRTANTGELFFGEGSRLTVL.

The chain employs TRBV5-8 and TRBJ2-7; perhaps TRBD2 as D (6 bases). Trimming took 5 bases from V and 2 from J, leaving 8 bases between them. The CDR3 loop spans 12 amino acids. From germline, CDR1 is SGHTS and CDR2 YDEGEE. The CDR3: CASRSGAYEQYF. The CDR3 DNA follows: TGTGCCAGCAGGTCGGGGGCCTACGAGCAGTACTTC.

The chain employs TRBV5-1 and TRBJ1-2, with 12 nucleotides matching TRBD1. There are 17 residues in the CDR3. Germline V CDR1 and CDR2: SGHRS, YFSETQ. V was clipped by 2 bases and J by 3 bases; unmatched bases: 8. DNA of the CDR3: TGCGCCAGCAGCTTCACGGGACAGGGGGCAGTCGACTATGGCTACACCTTC. Encoded protein: CASSFTGQGAVDYGYTF.

The chain employs TRBV4-1 and TRBJ2-5, with 7 bases aligning to TRBD1. Germline V gene data show CDR1 as MGHRA and CDR2 as YSYEKL. V trimming: 0 bases; J trimming: 4 bases; junction bases outside the gene matches: 2. This CDR3 region has 14 residues. For the CDR3, the DNA is TGCGCCAGCAGCCAAGAAGGGGGCAGAGAGACCCAGTACTTC. This encodes CASSQEGGRETQYF.

This rearrangement joins TRBV5-4 to TRBJ2-1; the match to TRBD2 covers 10 bases. Unmatched junction bases numbered 8, after V lost 6 bases and J lost 5 bases. The germline V gene has CDR1 SGHNT and CDR2 YYREEE (reference sequence). The CDR3 is made up of 15 amino acids. The CDR3 region is CASIPSGRADNEQFF. The CDR3 coding sequence is TGTGCCAGCATCCCAAGCGGGAGGGCCGACAATGAGCAGTTCTTC.

This chain uses TRBV5-4 with TRBJ1-1, with 7 bases aligning to TRBD1. With V trimmed by 3 bases and J by 7 bases, 6 bases remained unmatched. The CDR3 has 13 residues. The germline V gene has CDR1 SGHNT and CDR2 YYREEE (reference sequence). This chain's CDR3 is CASSWGDSNEAFF. CDR3 bases: TGTGCCAGCAGCTGGGGGGACAGCAATGAAGCTTTCTTT.

The rearrangement joins TRBV13 to TRBJ1-3; 7 bases map to TRBD1. J gave up 3 bases and V 5 bases, and 7 bases lay outside the gene matches. Per the germline V gene, CDR1 is PRHDT and CDR2 is FYEKMQ (reference sequence). The length of the CDR3 is 15 residues. Here the CDR3 reads CASSTRQGVGNTIYF. CDR3 DNA sequence: TGTGCCAGCAGCACACGACAGGGTGTTGGAAACACCATATATTTT.